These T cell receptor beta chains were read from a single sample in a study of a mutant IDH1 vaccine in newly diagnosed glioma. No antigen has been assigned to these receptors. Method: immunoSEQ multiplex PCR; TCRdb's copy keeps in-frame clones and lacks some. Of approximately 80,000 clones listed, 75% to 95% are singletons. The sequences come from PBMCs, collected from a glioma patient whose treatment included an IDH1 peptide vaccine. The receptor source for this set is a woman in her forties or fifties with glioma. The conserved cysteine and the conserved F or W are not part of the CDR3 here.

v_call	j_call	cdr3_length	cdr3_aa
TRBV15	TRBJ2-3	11	ATSSQGLDTQY
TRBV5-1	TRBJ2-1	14	ASSIGTSGPYNEQF
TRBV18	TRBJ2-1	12	ASHSYTGENEQF
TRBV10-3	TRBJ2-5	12	AISETSSRKTQY
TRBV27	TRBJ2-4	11	ASRGQGRNIQY
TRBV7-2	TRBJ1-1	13	ASSFQGGANTEAF
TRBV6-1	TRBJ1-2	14	ASSERSWGQGYGYT
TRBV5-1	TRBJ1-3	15	ASSLGVGRTEGNTIY
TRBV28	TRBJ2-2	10	ASSSPAGELF
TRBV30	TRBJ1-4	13	AWSVKGATNEKLF
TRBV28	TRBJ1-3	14	ASSSWTGGEGNTIY
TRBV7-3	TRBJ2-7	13	ASSPRDSGSNEQY
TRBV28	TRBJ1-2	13	ASSSYRQFNYGYT
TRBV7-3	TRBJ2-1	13	ASSLTSGTYNEQF
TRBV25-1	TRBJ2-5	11	ASSGGGVETQY
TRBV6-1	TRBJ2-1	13	ASSPLGLAGNEQF
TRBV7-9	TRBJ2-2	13	ASSLISGRTGELF
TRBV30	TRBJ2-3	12	AWNFRGPTDTQY
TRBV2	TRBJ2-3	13	ASTNRQDSTDTQY
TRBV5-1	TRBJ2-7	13	ASSWSGGAPYEQY
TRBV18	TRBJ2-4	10	ASSGRRQFQY
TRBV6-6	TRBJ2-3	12	ASSPEGSTDTQY
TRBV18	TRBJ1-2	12	ASSWTRDNYGYT
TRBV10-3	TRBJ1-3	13	AISDRDRAGNTIY
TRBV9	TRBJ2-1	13	ASSPRREGPYEQF
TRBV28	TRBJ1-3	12	ASSLGGWKDTIY
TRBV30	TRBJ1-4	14	AWGGEPGRGNEKLF
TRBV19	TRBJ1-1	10	ASSQRGREAF
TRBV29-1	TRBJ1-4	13	SVEAAGPTNEKLF
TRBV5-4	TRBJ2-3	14	ASSLRLLAEGDTQY
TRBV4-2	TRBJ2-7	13	ASSGQVATAYEQY
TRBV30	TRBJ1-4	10	AWSAINEKLF
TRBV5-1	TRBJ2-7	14	ASSLMGQGFLYEQY
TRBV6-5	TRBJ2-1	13	ASSYGASGSIEQF
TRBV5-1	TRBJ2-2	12	ASSSPLFPGELF
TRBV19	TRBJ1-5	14	ASSSMTGYSNQPQH
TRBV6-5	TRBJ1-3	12	ASKSARSGNTIY
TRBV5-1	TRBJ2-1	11	ASSLDAYNEQF
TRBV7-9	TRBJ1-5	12	ASSSDRRHQPQH
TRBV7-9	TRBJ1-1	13	ASSFAHREYTEAF
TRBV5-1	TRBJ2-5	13	ANSLVEGRGETQY
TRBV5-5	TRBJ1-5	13	ASSSEPTSNQPQH
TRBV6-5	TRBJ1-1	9	ASTMNTEAF
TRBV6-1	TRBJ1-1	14	ASSDRWGTGDTEAF
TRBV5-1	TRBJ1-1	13	ASSATGTINTEAF
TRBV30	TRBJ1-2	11	AWTLGGLLGYT
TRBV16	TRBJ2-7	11	ASSPGQRYEQY
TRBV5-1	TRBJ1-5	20	ASSLATPGQGTGGNSNQPQH
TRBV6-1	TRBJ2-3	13	ASSEIRGPTDTQY
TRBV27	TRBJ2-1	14	ASSLALAGPYNEQF
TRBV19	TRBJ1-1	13	ASSTPTGGIGEAF
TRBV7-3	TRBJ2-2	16	ASSLLRSGNRGTGELF
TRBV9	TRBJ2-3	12	ASSVRDSTDTQY
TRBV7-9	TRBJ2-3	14	ASSLLAGGPGDTQY